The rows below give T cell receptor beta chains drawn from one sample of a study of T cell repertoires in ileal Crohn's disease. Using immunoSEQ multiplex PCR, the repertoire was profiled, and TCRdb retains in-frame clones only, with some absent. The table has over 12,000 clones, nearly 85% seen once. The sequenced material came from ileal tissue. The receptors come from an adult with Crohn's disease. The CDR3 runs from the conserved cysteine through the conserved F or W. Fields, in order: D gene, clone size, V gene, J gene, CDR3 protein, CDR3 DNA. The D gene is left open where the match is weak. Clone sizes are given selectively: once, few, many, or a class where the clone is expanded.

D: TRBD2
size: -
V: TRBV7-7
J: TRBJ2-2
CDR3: CASSLTSGGTGELFF
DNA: TGTGCTAGCAGCCTGACTAGCGGGGGCACCGGGGAGCTGTTTTTT

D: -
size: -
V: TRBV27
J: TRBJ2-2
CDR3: CASSLQGSTGELFF
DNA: TGTGCCAGCAGTTTGCAGGGTTCCACCGGGGAGCTGTTTTTT

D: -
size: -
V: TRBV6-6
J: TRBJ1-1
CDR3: CASSYTNTEAFF
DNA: TGTGCCAGCAGTTACACTAACACTGAAGCTTTCTTT

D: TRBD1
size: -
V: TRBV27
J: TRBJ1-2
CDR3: CASSSSRGTGLNYGYTF
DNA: TGTGCCAGCAGTTCGAGCAGAGGGACAGGGCTTAACTATGGCTACACCTTC

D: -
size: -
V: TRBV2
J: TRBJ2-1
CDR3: CASSVGGLYNEQFF
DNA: TGTGCCAGCAGTGTTGGGGGACTTTACAATGAGCAGTTCTTC

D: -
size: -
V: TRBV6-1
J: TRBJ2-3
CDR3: CASSEPKPPDTQYF
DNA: TGTGCCAGCAGTGAACCTAAGCCACCAGATACGCAGTATTTT

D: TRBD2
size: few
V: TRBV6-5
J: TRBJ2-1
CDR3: CASSRTGGAHNEQFF
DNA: TGTGCCAGCAGTCGTACCGGGGGGGCCCACAATGAGCAGTTCTTC

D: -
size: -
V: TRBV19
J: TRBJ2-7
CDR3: CASSIISQANEQYF
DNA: TGTGCCAGTAGTATAATTTCGCAGGCAAACGAGCAGTACTTC

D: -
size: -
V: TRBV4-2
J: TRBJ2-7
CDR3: CASSPGGYEQYF
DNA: TGTGCCAGCAGCCCCGGGGGCTACGAGCAGTACTTC

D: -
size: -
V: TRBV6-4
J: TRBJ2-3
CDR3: CASSPYFTHTDTQYF
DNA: TGTGCCAGCAGTCCTTACTTCACGCACACAGATACGCAGTATTTT

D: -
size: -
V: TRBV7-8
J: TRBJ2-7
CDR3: CASSLALGTYEQYF
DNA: TGTGCCAGCAGCTTAGCCCTAGGGACTTACGAGCAGTACTTC

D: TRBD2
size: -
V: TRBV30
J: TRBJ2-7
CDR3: CAWMLAGVNEQYF
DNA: TGTGCCTGGATGCTAGCGGGAGTTAATGAGCAGTACTTC

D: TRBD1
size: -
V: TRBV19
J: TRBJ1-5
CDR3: CASSRGQGISRGNQPQHF
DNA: TGTGCCAGTAGTAGGGGACAGGGAATATCACGGGGCAATCAGCCCCAGCATTTT

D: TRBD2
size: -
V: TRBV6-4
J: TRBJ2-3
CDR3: CASSDRATSGVGTDTQYF
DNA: TGTGCCAGCAGTGACAGGGCGACTAGCGGGGTCGGCACAGATACGCAGTATTTT

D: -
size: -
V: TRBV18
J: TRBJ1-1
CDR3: CASSPRSDDEVEAFF
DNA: TGTGCCAGCTCACCAAGGAGTGACGACGAGGTTGAAGCTTTCTTT

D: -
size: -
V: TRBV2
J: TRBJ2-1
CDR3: CASSKEAKSGQFF
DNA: TGTGCCAGCAGCAAGGAGGCCAAAAGCGGGCAGTTCTTC

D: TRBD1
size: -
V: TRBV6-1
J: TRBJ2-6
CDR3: CASSGQGELGANVLTF
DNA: TGTGCCAGCAGTGGTCAGGGGGAGCTCGGGGCCAACGTCCTGACTTTC

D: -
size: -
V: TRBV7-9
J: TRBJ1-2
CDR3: CASSLLPAPSYTF
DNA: TGTGCCAGCAGCTTGTTACCTGCGCCCAGCTACACCTTC

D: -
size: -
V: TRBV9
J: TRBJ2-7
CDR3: CASSVEDSAYEQYF
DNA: TGTGCCAGCAGCGTAGAGGACTCAGCCTACGAGCAGTACTTC

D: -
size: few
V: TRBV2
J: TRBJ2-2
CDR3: CASSVGPGELFF
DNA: TGTGCCAGCAGTGTTGGGCCTGGGGAGCTGTTTTTT

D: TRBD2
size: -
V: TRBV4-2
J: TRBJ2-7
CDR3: CASSHDFLREGYSYEQYF
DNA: TGTGCCAGCAGCCACGACTTTCTAAGGGAGGGCTACAGTTACGAGCAGTACTTC

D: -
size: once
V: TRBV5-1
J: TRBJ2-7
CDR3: CASSRQGRASYEQYF
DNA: TGCGCCAGCAGTCGGCAGGGCAGGGCCTCCTACGAGCAGTACTTC

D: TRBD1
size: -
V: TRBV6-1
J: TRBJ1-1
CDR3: CASRGTGNTEAFF
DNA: TGTGCCAGCAGGGGGACAGGGAACACTGAAGCTTTCTTT

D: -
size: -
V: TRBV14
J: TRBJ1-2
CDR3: CASSPRGYGYTF
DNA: TGTGCCAGCAGTCCACGGGGCTATGGCTACACCTTC

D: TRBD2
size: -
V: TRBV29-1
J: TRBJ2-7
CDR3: CSVVPTSGIYEQYF
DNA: TGCAGCGTTGTCCCGACTAGCGGGATTTACGAGCAGTACTTC

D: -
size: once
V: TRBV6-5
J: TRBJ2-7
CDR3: CASRLSFAGEQYF
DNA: TGTGCCAGCCGCTTATCCTTTGCGGGCGAGCAGTACTTC

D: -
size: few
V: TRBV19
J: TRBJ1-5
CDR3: CACFRGSNQPQHF
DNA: TGTGCCTGCTTCCGGGGTTCCAATCAGCCCCAGCATTTT